A single sample is the source of the 10 T cell receptor beta chains below, sequenced in a study of shared clonotypes between healthy human individuals (TCRdb year 2020). Library preparation was by the immunoSEQ multiplex PCR assay. The table comes from immuneACCESS by way of TCRdb, which keeps in-frame sequences with V and J called. Part of the clones is missing from these tables; in studies checked, under half for an unresolved V gene and the rest for unknown reasons. Counted in this sample were about 640,000 clones; more than 70% of them appeared once. The top ten hold around 1.8% of the sample. Sequencing was done on a sample of memory CD4+ T cells sorted from blood. Taken with the paper, the label for cell subset or site translates to: CD45RA-negative fraction. These receptors all come from a woman in her twenties or thirties in good health.

The J gene is TRBJ1-5, the V gene TRBV18; weak D call: TRBD1 (5 bases). Per germline, CDR1 KGHSH and CDR2 LQKENI. CDR3 length: 13 residues. V was shortened by 3 bases and J by 5 bases, with 8 bases between the two germline ends. The CDR3 loop is CASSPGEDQPQHF. DNA for the CDR3: TGTGCCAGCTCACCGGGGGAAGATCAGCCCCAGCATTTT.

This rearrangement joins TRBV5-6 to TRBJ2-2; TRBD1 matches 8 bases. This CDR3 region has 15 residues. With 4 bases clipped from V and 4 bases from J, the junction kept 6 bases outside the gene matches. Germline-derived CDR1 and CDR2 are SGHDT and YYEEEE. The CDR3 spells CASSPLDRATGELFF. CDR3 nucleotides: TGTGCCAGCAGCCCGTTGGACAGGGCCACCGGGGAGCTGTTTTTT.

The V call is TRBV6-1, the J call TRBJ2-3, with TRBD1 as a possible D gene (5 bases). Germline assignment: CDR1 MNHNS and CDR2 SASEGT. The CDR3 runs to 11 residues. With 11 bases removed from V and 6 bases from J, the gap between germline ends came to 12 bases. CDR3 bases: TGTGCCTCCTCAAAGGGGGATACGCAGTATTTT. Translating it yields CASSKGDTQYF.

The genes are TRBV10-3 and TRBJ1-5; a weak D match, TRBD1 (6 bases). Germline CDR1 reads ENHRY; CDR2 reads SYGVKD. Trimming pared 6 bases from V and 3 bases from J, leaving 9 bases between. CDR3 length: 13 amino acids. CDR3 bases: TGTGCCATCAGGAGACAGGACAATCAGCCCCAGCATTTT. Its translation is CAIRRQDNQPQHF.

V is TRBV2 and J is TRBJ2-2, with 7 bases matching TRBD1. Germline V gene sequence: CDR1 SNHLY, CDR2 FYNNEI. The CDR3 is 16 residues long. V shed 5 bases and J 1 base; nucleotides not matched to a gene: 7. In DNA, the CDR3 is TGTGCCAGCAGTCCGGGACGGACAGGGAACACCGGGGAGCTGTTTTTT. Translated: CASSPGRTGNTGELFF. Together with reference TRBV2 and TRBJ2-2, the CDR3 gives the full variable domain: EPEVTQTPSHQVTQMGQEVILRCVPISNHLYFYWYRQILGQKVEFLVSFYNNEISEKSEIFDDQFSVERPDGSNFTLKIRSTKLEDSAMYFCASSPGRTGNTGELFFGEGSRLTVL.

The chain links TRBV7-9 to TRBJ2-3; 13 nucleotides line up with TRBD2. This CDR3 has 14 residues. V shed 5 bases and J 6 bases; nucleotides not matched to a gene: 2. Germline V CDR1 and CDR2: SEHNR, FQNEAQ (reference sequence). CDR3 in DNA: TGTGCCAGCAGCGGGGGACTAGCGGGGGATACGCAGTATTTT. Translation: CASSGGLAGDTQYF.

V and J are TRBV5-4 and TRBJ2-7; 14 nucleotides agree with TRBD2. V lost 3 bases, J lost 7 bases, and 9 bases stayed unmatched. The CDR3 covers 16 residues. Germline lookup yields CDR1 SGHNT and CDR2 YYREEE (reference sequence). CDR3 in DNA: TGTGCCAGCAGCTCCGGGGGACTAGCGGGAGTGAGGGAGCAGTACTTC. Translating it yields CASSSGGLAGVREQYF. The entire variable domain, with the rest obtained from reference TRBV5-4 and TRBJ2-7, is as follows: ETGVTQSPTHLIKTRGQQVTLRCSSQSGHNTVSWYQQALGQGPQFIFQYYREEENGRGNFPPRFSGLQFPNYSSELNVNALELDDSALYLCASSSGGLAGVREQYFGPGTRLTVT.

The sample holds a few counts of this clone. The J gene is TRBJ2-7, the V gene TRBV5-1, with 7 nucleotides matching TRBD2. The trim removed 4 bases at V and 6 bases at J, leaving 10 bases unmatched. Germline CDR1 is SGHRS and CDR2 is YFSETQ. CDR3 length: 14 residues. CDR3 in DNA: TGCGCCAGCAGCGTTGCCGGGCCGGGAGGCGAGCAGTACTTC. It translates to CASSVAGPGGEQYF.

This rearrangement joins TRBV25-1 to TRBJ1-5; 7 bases fit TRBD1. With V trimmed by 5 bases and J by 9 bases, 7 bases remained unmatched. CDR3 length: 13 residues. The germline gives CDR1 MGHDK, CDR2 SYGVNS. The DNA for the CDR3 is TGTGCCAGCAGTCAGACAGGGTTTGGGCCCCAGCATTTT. Its translation is CASSQTGFGPQHF.

The table lists this clone with a count of one. The CDR3 here is CASSPEAGVFTGRDEQFF. The CDR3 region has the DNA TGTGCCAGCAGCCCCGAAGCGGGAGTATTTACGGGTAGGGATGAGCAGTTCTTC. The V call is TRBV7-8, the J call TRBJ2-1, with 8 nucleotides matching TRBD2. The length of the CDR3 is 18 residues. The J segment lost 8 bases and the V segment lost 5 bases, leaving 20 bases of the junction unmatched. Per germline, CDR1 SGHVS and CDR2 FQNEAQ.